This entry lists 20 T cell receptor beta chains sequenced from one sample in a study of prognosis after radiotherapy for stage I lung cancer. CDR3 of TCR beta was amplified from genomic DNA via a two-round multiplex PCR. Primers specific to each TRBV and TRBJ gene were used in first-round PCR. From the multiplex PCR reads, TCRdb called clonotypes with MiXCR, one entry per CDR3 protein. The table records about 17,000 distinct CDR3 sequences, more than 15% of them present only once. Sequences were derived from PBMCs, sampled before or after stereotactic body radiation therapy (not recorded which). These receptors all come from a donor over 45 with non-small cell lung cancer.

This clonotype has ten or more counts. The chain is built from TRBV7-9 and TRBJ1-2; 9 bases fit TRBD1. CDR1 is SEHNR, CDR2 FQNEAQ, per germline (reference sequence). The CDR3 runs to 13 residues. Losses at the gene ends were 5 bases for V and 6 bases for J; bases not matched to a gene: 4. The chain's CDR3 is CASSPRTGDGYTF. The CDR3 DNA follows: TGTGCCAGCAGCCCCCGGACAGGGGATGGCTACACCTTC. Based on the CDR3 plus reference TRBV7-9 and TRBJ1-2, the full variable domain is DTGVSQNPRHKITKRGQNVTFRCDPISEHNRLYWYRQTLGQGPEFLTYFQNEAQLEKSRLLSDRFSAERPKGSFSTLEIQRTEQGDSAMYLCASSPRTGDGYTFGSGTRLTVV.

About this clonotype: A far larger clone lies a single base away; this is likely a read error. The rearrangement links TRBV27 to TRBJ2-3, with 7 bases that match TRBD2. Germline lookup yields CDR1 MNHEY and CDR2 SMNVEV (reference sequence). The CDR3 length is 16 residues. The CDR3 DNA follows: TGTGCCAGCAGCTTTCAGACTAGCCCCCTTGGAGATACGCGGTATTTT. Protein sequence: CASSFQTSPLGDTRYF.

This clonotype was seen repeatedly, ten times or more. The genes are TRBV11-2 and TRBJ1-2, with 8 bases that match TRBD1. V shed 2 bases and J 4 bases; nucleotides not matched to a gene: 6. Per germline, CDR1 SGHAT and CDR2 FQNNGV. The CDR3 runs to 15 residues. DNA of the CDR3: TGTGCCAGCAGCTTACAGGGGGCGGGGGGCTATGGCTACACCTTC. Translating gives CASSLQGAGGYGYTF.

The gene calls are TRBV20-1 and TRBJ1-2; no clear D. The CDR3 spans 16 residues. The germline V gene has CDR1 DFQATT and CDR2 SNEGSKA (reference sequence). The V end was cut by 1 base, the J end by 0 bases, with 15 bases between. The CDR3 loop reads CSARVFRVGANYGYTF. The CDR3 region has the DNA TGCAGTGCTAGAGTGTTTAGGGTCGGGGCTAACTATGGCTACACCTTC.

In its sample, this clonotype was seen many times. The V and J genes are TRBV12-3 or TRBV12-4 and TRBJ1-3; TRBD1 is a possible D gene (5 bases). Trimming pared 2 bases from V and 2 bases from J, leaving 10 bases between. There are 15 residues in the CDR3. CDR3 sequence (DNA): TGTGCCAGCAGTTTAAGGCGCAGGGCTGGAAACACCATATATTTT. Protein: CASSLRRRAGNTIYF.

The CDR3 nucleotides are TGTGCCAGCAGCTTAGGAGGCGGGAGGGTTATCGATGAGCAGTTCTTC. It is translated as CASSLGGGRVIDEQFF. This chain uses TRBV11-2 with TRBJ2-1; 9 nucleotides agree with TRBD2. This CDR3 spans 16 amino acids. CDR1 and CDR2 from the germline V gene are SGHAT and FQNNGV. J gave up 8 bases and V 1 base, and 9 bases lay outside the gene matches.

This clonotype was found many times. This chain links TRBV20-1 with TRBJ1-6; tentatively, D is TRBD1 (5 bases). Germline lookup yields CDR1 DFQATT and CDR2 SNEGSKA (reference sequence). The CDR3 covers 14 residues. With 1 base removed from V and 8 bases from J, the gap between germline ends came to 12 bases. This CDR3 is CSARGGQGYSPLHF. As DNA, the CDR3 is TGCAGTGCTAGAGGAGGTCAGGGTTATTCACCCCTCCACTTT.

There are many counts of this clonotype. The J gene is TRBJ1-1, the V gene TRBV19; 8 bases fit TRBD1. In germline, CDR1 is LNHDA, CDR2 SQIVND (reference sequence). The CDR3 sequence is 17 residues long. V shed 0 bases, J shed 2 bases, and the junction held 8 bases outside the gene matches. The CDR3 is CASSIDRRDRPNTEAFF. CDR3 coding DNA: TGTGCCAGTAGTATAGACCGCCGGGACAGGCCTAACACTGAAGCTTTCTTT.

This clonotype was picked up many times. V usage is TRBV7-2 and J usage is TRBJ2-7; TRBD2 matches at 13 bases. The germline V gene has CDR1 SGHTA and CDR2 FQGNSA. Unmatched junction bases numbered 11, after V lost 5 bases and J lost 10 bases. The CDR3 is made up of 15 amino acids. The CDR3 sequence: CASSNPGLAGRLQYF. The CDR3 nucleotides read TGTGCCAGCAGCAACCCGGGACTAGCGGGACGACTCCAGTACTTC.

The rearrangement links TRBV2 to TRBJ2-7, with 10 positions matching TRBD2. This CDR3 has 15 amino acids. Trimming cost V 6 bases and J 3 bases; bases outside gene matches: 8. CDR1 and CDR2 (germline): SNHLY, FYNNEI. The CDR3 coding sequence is TGTGCCAGCAGAGGGGGTTCTAGCGGGAGCTACGAGCAGTACTTC. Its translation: CASRGGSSGSYEQYF.

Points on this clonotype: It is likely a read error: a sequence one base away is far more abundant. CDR3 DNA: TGTGCCAGCAGCTTAAGTTCCTACAATGAGCAGTACTTC. Translated, it gives CASSLSSYNEQYF. The chain has TRBV7-3 and TRBJ2-7; the D is unclear. Trimming cost V 1 base and J 7 bases, with 11 bases left between them. Looked up from germline, CDR1 is SGHTA and CDR2 is FQGTGA. This CDR3 has 13 amino acids.

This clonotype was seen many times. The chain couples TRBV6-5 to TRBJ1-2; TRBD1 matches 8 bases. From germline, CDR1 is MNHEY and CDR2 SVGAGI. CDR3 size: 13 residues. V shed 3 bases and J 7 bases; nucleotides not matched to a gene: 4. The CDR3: CASSYGQGGGYTF. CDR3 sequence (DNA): TGTGCCAGCAGTTATGGACAGGGTGGTGGCTACACCTTC.

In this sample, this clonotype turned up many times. The CDR3 is CASSKREVDEQFF. The CDR3, as DNA: TGTGCCAGTAGTAAGCGGGAGGTGGATGAGCAGTTCTTC. The rearrangement uses TRBV19 and TRBJ2-1, with 9 bases matching TRBD2. Germline CDR1 reads LNHDA; CDR2 reads SQIVND (reference sequence). V shed 4 bases and J 8 bases; nucleotides not matched to a gene: 3. The CDR3 totals 13 residues.

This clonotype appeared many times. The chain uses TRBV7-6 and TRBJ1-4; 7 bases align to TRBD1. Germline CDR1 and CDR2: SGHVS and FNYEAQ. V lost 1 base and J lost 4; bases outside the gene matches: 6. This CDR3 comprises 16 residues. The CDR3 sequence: CASSLETQGVNEKLFF. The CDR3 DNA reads TGTGCCAGCAGCTTAGAAACGCAGGGGGTTAATGAAAAACTGTTTTTT.

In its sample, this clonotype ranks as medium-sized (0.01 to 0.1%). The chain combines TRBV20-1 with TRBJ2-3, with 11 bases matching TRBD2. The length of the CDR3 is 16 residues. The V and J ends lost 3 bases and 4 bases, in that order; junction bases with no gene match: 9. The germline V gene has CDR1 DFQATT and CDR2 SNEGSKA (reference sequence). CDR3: CSARALAGGMADTQYF. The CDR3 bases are TGCAGTGCTAGGGCCTTAGCGGGAGGGATGGCAGATACGCAGTATTTT.

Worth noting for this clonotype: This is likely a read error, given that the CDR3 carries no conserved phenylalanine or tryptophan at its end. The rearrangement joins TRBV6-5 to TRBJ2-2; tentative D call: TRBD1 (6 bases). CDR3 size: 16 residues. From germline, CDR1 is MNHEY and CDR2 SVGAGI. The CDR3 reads CAGSFGQTANTGELFL. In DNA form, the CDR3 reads TGTGCCGGCAGTTTCGGACAGACCGCGAACACCGGGGAGCTGTTTTTG.

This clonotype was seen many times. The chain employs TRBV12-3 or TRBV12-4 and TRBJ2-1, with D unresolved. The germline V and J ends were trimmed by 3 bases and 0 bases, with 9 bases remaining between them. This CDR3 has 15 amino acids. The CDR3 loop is CASSFGQLSYNEQFF. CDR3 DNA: TGTGCCAGCAGTTTCGGGCAGCTCTCCTACAATGAGCAGTTCTTC.

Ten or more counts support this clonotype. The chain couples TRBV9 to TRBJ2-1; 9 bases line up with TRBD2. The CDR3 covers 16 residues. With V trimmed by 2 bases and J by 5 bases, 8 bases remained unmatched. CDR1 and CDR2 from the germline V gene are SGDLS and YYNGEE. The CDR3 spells CASSVKSPSGDNEQFF. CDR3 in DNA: TGTGCCAGCAGCGTTAAATCCCCTAGCGGGGACAATGAGCAGTTCTTC.

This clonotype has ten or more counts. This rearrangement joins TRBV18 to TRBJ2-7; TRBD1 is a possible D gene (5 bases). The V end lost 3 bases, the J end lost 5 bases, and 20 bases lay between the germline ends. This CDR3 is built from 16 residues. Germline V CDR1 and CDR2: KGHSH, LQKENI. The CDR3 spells CASSPGAGYQGHEQYF. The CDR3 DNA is TGTGCCAGCTCACCTGGCGCTGGATACCAGGGCCACGAGCAGTACTTC.

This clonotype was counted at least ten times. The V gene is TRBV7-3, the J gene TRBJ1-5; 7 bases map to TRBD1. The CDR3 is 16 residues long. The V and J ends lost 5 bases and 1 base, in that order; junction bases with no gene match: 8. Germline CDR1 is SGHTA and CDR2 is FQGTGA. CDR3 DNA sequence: TGTGCCAGCAGCCCTCCTGGCAGGGGGAGCAATCAGCCCCAGCATTTT. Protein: CASSPPGRGSNQPQHF.